This T cell receptor beta chain was documented in a study of regulatory T cells in long-lasting Graves disease. This clonotype was seen repeatedly, ten times or more. Germline V lookup: CDR1 GTSNPN, CDR2 SVGIG (reference sequence). V was pared by 7 bases and J by 1 base, with 10 bases between. The CDR3 has 13 amino acids. Arm-PCR of CDR3 regions with iRepertoire HTBI primers generated TCR beta libraries. One entry per CDR3 protein, called by TCRdb with MiXCR from the multiplex PCR reads. The sample has about 530,000 distinct CDR3 sequences, more than 15% seen once; the top ten hold 20% to 25%. Specified time point: newly diagnosed GD, antithyroid drugs for less than 3 months. The TCR library was made from RNA that had been extracted from PBMCs in TRIzol. These data also featured in a second study, about T cells in Graves' hyperthyroidism and ophthalmopathy. That source reports: In the analysis, a 13 V-J model separated ophthalmopathy from stable hyperthyroidism.

The rearrangement links TRBV30 to TRBJ2-2; D is possibly TRBD1 or TRBD2 (6 bases each). The clonotype was recovered from a woman aged 40 to 65 with Graves disease. Sequences were derived from peripheral blood mononuclear cells (PBMCs), sampled at new diagnosis, from a patient treated with antithyroid drugs. This CDR3 is CASKGGNTGELFF. The CDR3 DNA is TGTGCCTCCAAGGGGGGGAACACCGGGGAGCTGTTTTTT.